The next 9 T cell receptor beta chains were all read from a single sample in a study of CD8 T cells in ankylosing spondylitis. The study, taken as a whole, reports: The study identified a TCR beta motif of about eight highly homologous variants that appeared characteristic of ankylosing spondylitis blood.

Which antigens these TCRs recognize remains unknown. In TCRdb, the 5' RACE reads were re-called with MiXCR into one record per CDR3 protein. The repertoire holds under 550,000 distinct CDR3 sequences, 20% to 30% seen once, with about 0.92% in the top ten. Source material: blood, either unsorted or a sorted T cell fraction (not recorded which). These TCRs come from a male donor with ankylosing spondylitis.

DNA for the CDR3: TGCAGCGTTGAAGATTTCCAAGAGCAGTACTTC. It yields the protein CSVEDFQEQYF. The J gene is TRBJ2-7, the V gene TRBV29-1; D uncertain. In germline, CDR1 is SQVTM, CDR2 ANQGSEA. Trimming took off 0 bases at V and 7 bases at J, with 7 bases between the two ends. The CDR3 totals 11 residues.

V and J are TRBV20-1 and TRBJ1-6; tentatively, D is TRBD1 (5 bases). V shed 0 bases and J shed 7 bases, with 19 bases lying between them. The germline CDR1 and CDR2 sequences are DFQATT and SNEGSKA (reference sequence). This CDR3 contains 17 residues. The CDR3 loop is CSARDIVPGLENSPLHF. CDR3 sequence (DNA): TGCAGTGCTAGAGATATTGTTCCGGGACTGGAGAATTCACCCCTCCACTTT.

This clonotype was recorded a few times. The genes are TRBV5-1 and TRBJ1-1, with D hard to call. Germline V gives CDR1 SGHRS, CDR2 YFSETQ. Trimming pared 4 bases from V and 0 bases from J, leaving 10 bases between. This CDR3 comprises 14 residues. The CDR3 DNA reads TGCGCCAGCAGCACGACAACGATGAACACTGAAGCTTTCTTT. This gives the protein CASSTTTMNTEAFF.

CDR3 coding DNA: TGTGCCAGCAGCCAAAGCGGGTGGCCCTACAATGAGCAGTTCTTC. It yields the protein CASSQSGWPYNEQFF. The chain combines TRBV21-1 with TRBJ2-1. TRBV21-1 is a pseudogene locus. CDR3 length: 15 amino acids.

This clonotype was observed a single time. V gene TRBV5-1 combines with J gene TRBJ2-7, with 9 nucleotides matching TRBD2. This CDR3 region has 12 residues. Germline V lookup: CDR1 SGHRS, CDR2 YFSETQ. Trimming took 2 bases from V and 7 from J; bases not matched to a gene: 1. The DNA for the CDR3 is TGCGCCAGCAGCTTTCTAGCGGGAGAGCAGTACTTC. As protein: CASSFLAGEQYF.

This clonotype appeared a few times. This CDR3 reads CASNRDRGRVGTQYF. The CDR3 bases are TGTGCCAGTAACAGGGACAGGGGCCGCGTCGGGACCCAGTACTTC. J is TRBJ2-5 and V is TRBV5-6; TRBD1 matches 10 bases. This CDR3 contains 15 residues. Per the germline V gene, CDR1 is SGHDT and CDR2 is YYEEEE. Losses at the gene ends were 8 bases for V and 7 bases for J; bases not matched to a gene: 14.

The rearrangement links TRBV7-9 to TRBJ2-1, with D possibly matching TRBD2 (6 bases). V dropped 5 bases and J dropped 4 bases, with 18 bases sitting between them. Germline CDR1 SEHNR, CDR2 FQNEAQ (reference sequence). This CDR3 is built from 16 residues. CDR3: CASSLGRTKGYNEQFF. CDR3 sequence (DNA): TGTGCCAGCAGCCTGGGGAGGACTAAGGGTTACAATGAGCAGTTCTTC.

This clonotype was counted between two and nine times. The chain couples TRBV10-3 to TRBJ1-5, with 7 bases aligning to TRBD1. The CDR3 has 14 amino acids. Germline CDR1 is ENHRY and CDR2 is SYGVKD. The ends lost 6 bases at V and 2 bases at J; junction bases unmatched: 4. DNA of the CDR3: TGTGCCATCAGAACAGGGGATGGCAATCAGCCCCAGCATTTT. Residues: CAIRTGDGNQPQHF.

This clonotype appeared a few times. The genes are TRBV5-1 and TRBJ1-1; the match to TRBD1 covers 8 bases. This CDR3 is built from 13 residues. The junction had 4 bases not matched to a gene; V was cut back by 4 bases and J by 5 bases. In germline, CDR1 is SGHRS, CDR2 YFSETQ. CDR3 in DNA: TGCGCCAGCAGCGCAGGACAGGGTACTGAAGCTTTCTTT. Its protein is CASSAGQGTEAFF.